This TCR beta chain was retrieved from a study of cytomegalovirus exposure and HLA in healthy donors. The study, taken as a whole, reports: Earlier analysis yielded a pattern in which most TCR beta V segments were productive about 90% or about 30% of the time. With later analysis, a missense DCLRE1C variant became linked to TCR beta V- and J-gene trimming.

This clone occurred a few times. Antigen specificity is unknown. With 60 Vbeta and 13 Jbeta primers, the PCR was carried out. Repertoires were generated with immunoSEQ multiplex PCR, while TCRdb's copy carries only in-frame clones and drops some. Among 85,000 to 100,000 clones listed, around 82% were seen once. The CDR3 loop spans 13 amino acids. Germline V gives CDR1 SGHTS, CDR2 YDEGEE. Trimming pared 2 bases from V and 5 bases from J, leaving 10 bases between. The source of this sequence is a woman in her fifties or sixties in good health and CMV-seronegative. The chain employs TRBV5-8 and TRBJ1-2, with D possibly being TRBD1 (6 bases). Sequenced sample: PBMCs. The CDR3 here is CASSFLGQYGYTF. The CDR3 DNA reads as TGTGCCAGCAGCTTTCTTGGACAGTATGGCTACACCTTC.